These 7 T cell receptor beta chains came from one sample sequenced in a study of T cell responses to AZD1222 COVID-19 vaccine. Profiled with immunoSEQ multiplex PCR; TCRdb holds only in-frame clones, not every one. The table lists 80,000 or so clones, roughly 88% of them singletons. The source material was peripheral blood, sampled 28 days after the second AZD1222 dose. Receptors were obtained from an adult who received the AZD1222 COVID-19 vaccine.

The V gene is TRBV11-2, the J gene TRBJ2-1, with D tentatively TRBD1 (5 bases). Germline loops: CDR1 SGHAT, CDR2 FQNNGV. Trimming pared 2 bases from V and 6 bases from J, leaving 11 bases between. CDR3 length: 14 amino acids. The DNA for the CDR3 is TGTGCCAGCAGCTTATATCAAGGGGTCAATGAGCAGTTCTTC. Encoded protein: CASSLYQGVNEQFF.

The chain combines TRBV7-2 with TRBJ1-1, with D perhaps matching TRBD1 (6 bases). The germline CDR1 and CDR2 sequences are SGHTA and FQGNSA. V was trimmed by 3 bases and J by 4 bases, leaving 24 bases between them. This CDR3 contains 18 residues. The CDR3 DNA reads TGTGCCAGCAGCTTGTTCTGGGGGGCGAACCTCTTGGTCACTGAAGCTTTCTTT. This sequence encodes CASSLFWGANLLVTEAFF.

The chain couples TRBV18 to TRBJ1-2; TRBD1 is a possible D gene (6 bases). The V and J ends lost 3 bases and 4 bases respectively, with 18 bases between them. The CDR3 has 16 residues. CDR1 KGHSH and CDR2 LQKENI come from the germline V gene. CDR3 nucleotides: TGTGCCAGCTCACCCCCCGGACCCGGGACAAGCTATGGCTACACCTTC. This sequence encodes CASSPPGPGTSYGYTF.

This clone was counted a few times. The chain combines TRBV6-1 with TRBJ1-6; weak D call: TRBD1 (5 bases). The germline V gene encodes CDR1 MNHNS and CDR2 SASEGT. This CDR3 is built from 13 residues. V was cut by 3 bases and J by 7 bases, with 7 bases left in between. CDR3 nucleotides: TGTGCCAGCAGTGACAGGGAGAATTCACCCCTCCACTTT. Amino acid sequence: CASSDRENSPLHF.

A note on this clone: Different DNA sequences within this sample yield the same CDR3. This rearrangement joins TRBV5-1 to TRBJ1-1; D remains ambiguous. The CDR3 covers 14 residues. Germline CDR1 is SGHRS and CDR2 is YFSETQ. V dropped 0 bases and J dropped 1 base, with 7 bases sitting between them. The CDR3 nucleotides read TGCGCCAGCAGCTTGGCCCGGGGGAACACTGAAGCTTTCTTT. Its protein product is CASSLARGNTEAFF.

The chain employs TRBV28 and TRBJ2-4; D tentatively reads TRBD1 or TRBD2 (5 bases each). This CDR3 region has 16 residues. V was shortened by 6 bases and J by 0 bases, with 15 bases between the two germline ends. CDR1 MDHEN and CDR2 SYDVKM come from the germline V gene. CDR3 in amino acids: CASRGKGRPAKNIQYF. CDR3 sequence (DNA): TGTGCCAGCAGGGGGAAGGGACGGCCAGCCAAAAACATTCAGTACTTC.

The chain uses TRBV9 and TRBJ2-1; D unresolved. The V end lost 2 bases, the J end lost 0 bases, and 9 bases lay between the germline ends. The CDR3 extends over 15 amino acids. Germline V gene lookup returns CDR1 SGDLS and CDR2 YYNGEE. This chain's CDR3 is CASSVRDISYNEQFF. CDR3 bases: TGTGCCAGCAGCGTTAGGGATATCTCCTACAATGAGCAGTTCTTC.